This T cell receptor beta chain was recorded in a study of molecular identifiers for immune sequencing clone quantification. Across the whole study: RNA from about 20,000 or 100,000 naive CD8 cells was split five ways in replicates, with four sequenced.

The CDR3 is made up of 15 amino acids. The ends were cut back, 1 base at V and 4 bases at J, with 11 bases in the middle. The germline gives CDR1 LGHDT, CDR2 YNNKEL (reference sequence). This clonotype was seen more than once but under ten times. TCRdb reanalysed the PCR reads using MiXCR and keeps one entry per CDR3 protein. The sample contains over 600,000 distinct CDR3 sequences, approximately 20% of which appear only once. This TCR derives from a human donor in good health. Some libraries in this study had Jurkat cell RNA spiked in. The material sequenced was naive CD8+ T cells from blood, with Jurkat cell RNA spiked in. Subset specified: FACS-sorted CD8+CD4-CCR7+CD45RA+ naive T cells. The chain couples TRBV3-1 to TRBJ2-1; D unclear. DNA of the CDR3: TGTGCCAGCAGCCAAGTTAAACAGATGTACAATGAGCAGTTCTTC. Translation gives CASSQVKQMYNEQFF.